Below are 28 T cell receptor beta chains sequenced from a single sample in a study of cytomegalovirus exposure and HLA in healthy donors. Researchers ran the PCR with 60 Vbeta and 13 Jbeta primers. TCRdb's table, derived via immunoSEQ multiplex PCR, lists solely in-frame clones and lacks some. The sample carries under 200,000 clones, less than 85% recorded once. Sequenced input: PBMCs. The receptors stem from a middle-aged man in good health and CMV-seronegative.

The rearrangement uses TRBV19 and TRBJ2-7; 8 bases are shared with TRBD1. Germline-derived CDR1 and CDR2 are LNHDA and SQIVND (reference sequence). J lost 6 bases, V lost 1 base, and 5 bases had no gene match. The CDR3 has 14 residues. CDR3 nucleotides: TGTGCCAGTAGTATAGGGACAGGGACGGGCGAGCAGTACTTC. It yields the protein CASSIGTGTGEQYF.

This clone was counted between two and nine times. V usage is TRBV9 and J usage is TRBJ1-1, with 9 nucleotides matching TRBD1. V was clipped by 3 bases and J by 2 bases; unmatched bases: 5. Germline assignment: CDR1 SGDLS and CDR2 YYNGEE. The length of the CDR3 is 15 residues. The CDR3 protein is CASSAATGGNTEAFF. In DNA, the CDR3 is TGTGCCAGCAGCGCGGCGACAGGGGGAAACACTGAAGCTTTCTTT.

V and J are TRBV30 and TRBJ1-6; D is perhaps TRBD1 (5 bases). Trimming stripped 0 bases from V and 6 bases from J, with 21 bases between. The V gene's germline CDR1 is GTSNPN and CDR2 SVGIG (reference sequence). This CDR3 has 18 residues. CDR3 loop: CAWSVRGSGTPSNSPLHF. The DNA for the CDR3 is TGTGCCTGGAGTGTACGGGGGTCGGGTACTCCTTCTAATTCACCCCTCCACTTT.

The CDR3 here is CASSPGTATQYF. For the CDR3, the DNA is TGTGCCAGCAGCCCCGGGACAGCAACCCAGTACTTC. The rearrangement uses TRBV5-6 and TRBJ2-5; 7 positions match TRBD1. V shed 4 bases, J shed 8 bases, and the junction held 5 bases outside the gene matches. The CDR3 has 12 residues. Germline V gives CDR1 SGHDT, CDR2 YYEEEE.

The rearrangement links TRBV28 to TRBJ2-7, with 10 positions matching TRBD1. The CDR3 has 16 residues. Trimming took 5 bases from V and 0 from J; bases not matched to a gene: 7. CDR1 and CDR2 from the germline V gene are MDHEN and SYDVKM. The CDR3 reads CASSPWTGGNSYEQYF. As DNA, the CDR3 is TGTGCCAGCAGTCCGTGGACAGGGGGTAACTCCTACGAGCAGTACTTC.

The rearrangement links TRBV7-3 to TRBJ1-2; a possible D gene is TRBD1 (5 bases). V lost 1 base and J lost 8, with 11 bases in between. This CDR3 has 13 residues. Looked up from germline, CDR1 is SGHTA and CDR2 is FQGTGA. This chain's CDR3 is CASSLRGDDGYTF. The CDR3 DNA reads TGTGCCAGCAGCTTAAGGGGGGACGACGGCTACACCTTC.

Comments on this clone: Other DNA variants within this sample encode the same CDR3. The CDR3 DNA is TGCGCCAGCAGCTTGGGACGGGGGGACACTGAAGCTTTCTTT. It is translated as CASSLGRGDTEAFF. This chain joins TRBV5-1 and TRBJ1-1; a weak D match, TRBD1 (5 bases). The V gene lost 0 bases and the J gene lost 3 bases, with 9 bases spanning the gap. This CDR3 has 14 residues. Germline V gene data show CDR1 as SGHRS and CDR2 as YFSETQ.

The CDR3 loop reads CASQTRDSLYEQYF. CDR3 DNA: TGTGCCAGCCAAACCCGGGACAGTCTCTACGAGCAGTACTTC. This chain links TRBV5-6 with TRBJ2-7, with 7 positions matching TRBD1. Germline V lookup: CDR1 SGHDT, CDR2 YYEEEE. V lost 7 bases to trimming and J lost 3 bases; unmatched junction nucleotides: 10. CDR3 length: 14 amino acids.

There are a few counts of this clone. The CDR3 sequence is CASSSRKTGLGRIGNQPQHF. CDR3 in DNA: TGTGCCAGCAGTTCCCGCAAAACAGGTTTGGGGCGTATTGGCAATCAGCCCCAGCATTTT. The J gene is TRBJ1-5, the V gene TRBV28, with D possibly matching TRBD1 (5 bases). The CDR3 length is 20 residues. V gave up 4 bases and J gave up 2 bases, with 27 bases separating them. Germline-derived CDR1 and CDR2 are MDHEN and SYDVKM. The variable domain in full, with the rest retrieved from reference TRBV28 and TRBJ1-5, is DVKVTQSSRYLVKRTGEKVFLECVQDMDHENMFWYRQDPGLGLRLIYFSYDVKMKEKGDIPEGYSVSREKKERFSLILESASTNQTSMYLCASSSRKTGLGRIGNQPQHFGDGTRLSIL.

The rearrangement links TRBV5-1 to TRBJ2-5, with 7 bases aligning to TRBD2. Germline lookup yields CDR1 SGHRS and CDR2 YFSETQ. With 5 bases clipped from V and 5 bases from J, the junction kept 6 bases outside the gene matches. CDR3 length: 13 amino acids. Written as DNA, the CDR3 is TGCGCCAGCAGATCATTCGGGGGGGAGACCCAGTACTTC. It encodes CASRSFGGETQYF.

The chain carries TRBV5-8 and TRBJ2-5; D not resolved. V was shortened by 1 base and J by 2 bases, with 9 bases between the two germline ends. This CDR3 has 14 amino acids. Germline values: CDR1 SGHTS, CDR2 YDEGEE. CDR3: CASSLHSLQETQYF. The CDR3 nucleotides read TGTGCCAGCAGCTTGCACAGCCTTCAAGAGACCCAGTACTTC.

J is TRBJ2-7 and V is TRBV6-6, with 9 bases aligning to TRBD1. The germline V gene has CDR1 MNHNY and CDR2 SVGAGI (reference sequence). V was clipped by 2 bases and J by 5 bases; unmatched bases: 7. This CDR3 contains 15 residues. The CDR3 coding sequence is TGTGCCAGCAGTTACCCGGGACAGGGAACTGACGAGCAGTACTTC. Its protein product is CASSYPGQGTDEQYF.

The chain is built from TRBV28 and TRBJ2-5; the D is unclear. V lost 2 bases and J 4 bases, leaving 8 bases between the germline ends. From germline, CDR1 is MDHEN and CDR2 SYDVKM. The CDR3 runs 13 residues. The CDR3 protein is CASSLRAPETQYF. In nucleotides, the CDR3 is TGTGCCAGCAGTTTAAGAGCTCCAGAGACCCAGTACTTC.

V and J are TRBV18 and TRBJ1-6, with 11 bases lining up with TRBD1. The V gene end was trimmed by 3 bases and the J gene end by 0 bases; junction bases not matched to a gene: 10. This CDR3 region has 20 residues. CDR1 is KGHSH and CDR2 is LQKENI in the germline V gene. In nucleotides, the CDR3 is TGTGCCAGCTCACCGCTACCGGGACAGGGGGGAGCCTCCTATAATTCACCCCTCCACTTT. This translates into CASSPLPGQGGASYNSPLHF.

The chain uses TRBV6-6 and TRBJ2-7; 7 bases fit TRBD2. The V and J ends lost 6 bases and 1 base, in that order; junction bases with no gene match: 9. CDR1 and CDR2 from the germline V gene are MNHNY and SVGAGI (reference sequence). This CDR3 contains 15 residues. The CDR3 sequence is CASRAGAGRSYEQYF. In DNA, the CDR3 is TGTGCCAGCAGGGCCGGCGCCGGGAGGTCCTACGAGCAGTACTTC.

The V and J genes are TRBV5-1 and TRBJ2-7; D is perhaps TRBD2 (6 bases). Germline lookup yields CDR1 SGHRS and CDR2 YFSETQ. The CDR3 is 14 residues long. The V end lost 2 bases, the J end lost 4 bases, and 13 bases lay between the germline ends. CDR3 nucleotide sequence: TGCGCCAGCAGCTTTGGTTCCGGGGGATACGAGCAGTACTTC. It yields the protein CASSFGSGGYEQYF.

The CDR3 here is CASSAPGLGTQYF. The CDR3 bases are TGTGCCAGCAGTGCGCCAGGGCTGGGTACGCAGTATTTT. This chain joins TRBV28 and TRBJ2-3, with D perhaps matching TRBD1 (5 bases). The V end lost 5 bases, the J end lost 8 bases, and 14 bases lay between the germline ends. The CDR3 length is 13 residues. Germline V gene data show CDR1 as MDHEN and CDR2 as SYDVKM.

A few counts support this clone. At one of its ends the junction is not consistent with the germline gene, which may arise from a read error. J is TRBJ2-1 and V is TRBV7-9, with 8 bases fitting TRBD1. CDR3 length equals 12 residues. Per the germline V gene, CDR1 is SEHNR and CDR2 is FQNEAQ (reference sequence). As DNA, the CDR3 is TGTTCCAGCAGCTTGACAGGGGATGAGCAGTTCTTC. Its translation is CSSSLTGDEQFF.

The chain combines TRBV7-8 with TRBJ2-1; 8 positions match TRBD2. The junction had 6 bases not matched to a gene; V was cut back by 2 bases and J by 6 bases. Looked up from germline, CDR1 is SGHVS and CDR2 is FQNEAQ. The length of the CDR3 is 15 residues. Here the CDR3 reads CASSLRRAGGNEQFF. The DNA for the CDR3 is TGTGCCAGCAGCTTAAGACGGGCGGGGGGCAATGAGCAGTTCTTC.

A remark on this clone: At one of its ends the junction is not consistent with the germline gene, which may arise from a read error. The chain recombines TRBV19 with TRBJ1-1, with TRBD1 identical over 9 bases. Per germline, CDR1 LNHDA and CDR2 SQIVND (reference sequence). This CDR3 has 11 amino acids. In nucleotides, the CDR3 is TGTGCCAGTAGTATATGGGACAGGGCTCACTTT. Encoded protein: CASSIWDRAHF. Based on the CDR3 plus reference TRBV19 and TRBJ1-1, the full variable domain is DGGITQSPKYLFRKEGQNVTLSCEQNLNHDAMYWYRQDPGQGLRLIYYSQIVNDFQKGDIAEGYSVSREKKESFPLTVTSAQKNPTAFYLCASSIWDRAHFGQGTRLTVV.

This clone was recorded only once. CDR3 region: CASSSLTGWGDYGYTF. CDR3 sequence (DNA): TGTGCCAGCAGCTCCCTTACCGGGTGGGGCGACTATGGCTACACCTTC. This rearrangement joins TRBV7-2 to TRBJ1-2, with D possibly matching TRBD1 (5 bases). CDR1 and CDR2 (germline): SGHTA, FQGNSA. This CDR3 region has 16 residues. With 4 bases removed from V and 3 bases from J, the gap between germline ends came to 18 bases.

This chain joins TRBV2 and TRBJ2-7; 7 positions match TRBD1. The germline gives CDR1 SNHLY, CDR2 FYNNEI. This CDR3 contains 15 residues. J lost 0 bases, V lost 6 bases, and 8 bases had no gene match. The CDR3: CASSLQGSGSYEQYF. CDR3 sequence (DNA): TGTGCCAGCAGCCTACAGGGGTCGGGCTCCTACGAGCAGTACTTC.

The chain combines TRBV5-1 with TRBJ2-3; possibly TRBD1 for D (6 bases). Germline V gene lookup returns CDR1 SGHRS and CDR2 YFSETQ. The CDR3 consists of 16 residues. V was shortened by 1 base and J by 0 bases, with 12 bases between the two germline ends. CDR3 in DNA: TGCGCCAGCAGCTTGATTACAGGGCCTAGCACAGATACGCAGTATTTT. As protein: CASSLITGPSTDTQYF.

The chain links TRBV6-1 to TRBJ1-5; D might be TRBD1 (5 bases). This CDR3 spans 16 amino acids. Germline V gene sequence: CDR1 MNHNS, CDR2 SASEGT. The V end lost 2 bases, the J end lost 2 bases, and 13 bases lay between the germline ends. The CDR3 here is CASSETWGRGNQPQHF. DNA of the CDR3: TGTGCCAGCAGTGAAACGTGGGGCCGTGGCAATCAGCCCCAGCATTTT.

The chain recombines TRBV30 with TRBJ2-1; 9 bases match TRBD2. In germline, CDR1 is GTSNPN, CDR2 SVGIG (reference sequence). The CDR3 is 18 amino acids. The junction had 9 bases not matched to a gene; V was cut back by 0 bases and J by 0 bases. This CDR3 is CAWSVLGRGGRSYNEQFF. The CDR3 DNA reads as TGTGCCTGGAGTGTACTGGGGCGGGGGGGCCGCTCCTACAATGAGCAGTTCTTC.

The V call is TRBV4-1, the J call TRBJ2-5; 7 bases are a match to TRBD1. Germline V gives CDR1 MGHRA, CDR2 YSYEKL. After removal of 2 bases from V and 2 bases from J, the junction contained 5 bases not matched to a gene. This CDR3 comprises 15 residues. The CDR3: CASSQTGTVQETQYF. CDR3 DNA: TGCGCCAGCAGCCAAACCGGGACAGTGCAAGAGACCCAGTACTTC.

This chain uses TRBV6-1 with TRBJ1-4, with 7 bases lining up with TRBD1. CDR1 and CDR2 (germline): MNHNS, SASEGT. The CDR3 is 14 residues long. J gave up 13 bases and V 8 bases, and 16 bases lay outside the gene matches. The CDR3 sequence is CASVAGTVPWALFF. In DNA form, the CDR3 reads TGTGCCAGCGTTGCAGGGACAGTGCCATGGGCACTGTTTTTT.

In its sample, this clone was seen a few times. The rearrangement joins TRBV10-1 to TRBJ2-7; D is possibly TRBD2 (5 bases). Germline loops: CDR1 WNHNN, CDR2 SYGVQD (reference sequence). The CDR3 has 14 residues. The V gene lost 4 bases and the J gene lost 0 bases, with 10 bases spanning the gap. The CDR3 protein is CASSGTPSSYEQYF. CDR3 coding DNA: TGCGCCAGCAGTGGGACTCCAAGCTCCTACGAGCAGTACTTC.